The 29 T cell receptor beta chains below all came from one sample that was sequenced in a study of identical twins. TCRdb fed the 5' RACE reads into MiXCR, producing one record per CDR3 protein. Here the sample spans about 330,000 distinct CDR3 sequences, about 12% being singletons. The data also belong to a second study, concerning yellow fever vaccine responses in identical twins.

The sequenced sample was CD8+ T cells sorted from blood. The receptor source for this set is a woman between 18 and 30 years old in good health.

The V and J genes are TRBV29-1 and TRBJ2-5; TRBD1 is a possible D gene (5 bases). Germline CDR1 is SQVTM and CDR2 is ANQGSEA. The CDR3 sequence is 14 residues long. With 3 bases removed from V and 1 base from J, the gap between germline ends came to 12 bases. In DNA form, the CDR3 reads TGCAGCGTTGAGGGCACACAGGTCCAAGAGACCCAGTACTTC. Translation: CSVEGTQVQETQYF.

The rearrangement joins TRBV6-1 to TRBJ2-7; the D gene could be TRBD1 or TRBD2 (5 bases each). Germline-derived CDR1 and CDR2 are MNHNS and SASEGT. Trimming took 8 bases from V and 6 from J, leaving 20 bases between them. The CDR3 consists of 14 residues. The CDR3 DNA reads as TGTGCCAGCGCCCCCGGGACGGACTTAAGCGAGCAGTACTTC. Its protein is CASAPGTDLSEQYF.

This chain joins TRBV9 and TRBJ2-7; a weak D match, TRBD1 (6 bases). The CDR3 totals 14 residues. Trimming pared 4 bases from V and 1 base from J, leaving 12 bases between. The germline V gene has CDR1 SGDLS and CDR2 YYNGEE. In nucleotides, the CDR3 is TGTGCCAGCAGCCTGGACAGCAATTCCTACGAGCAGTACTTC. Protein product: CASSLDSNSYEQYF.

Ten or more counts support this clonotype. The chain is built from TRBV28 and TRBJ2-2; D not resolved. Germline V gene data show CDR1 as MDHEN and CDR2 as SYDVKM. Trimming stripped 8 bases from V and 1 base from J, with 17 bases between. This CDR3 contains 16 residues. The CDR3 reads CASATKGSRNTGELFF. CDR3 in DNA: TGTGCCAGCGCAACTAAAGGATCGCGGAACACCGGGGAGCTGTTTTTT. The full variable domain, rest sourced from reference TRBV28 and TRBJ2-2, is DVKVTQSSRYLVKRTGEKVFLECVQDMDHENMFWYRQDPGLGLRLIYFSYDVKMKEKGDIPEGYSVSREKKERFSLILESASTNQTSMYLCASATKGSRNTGELFFGEGSRLTVL.

The V gene is TRBV2, the J gene TRBJ2-7; 14 positions match TRBD2. V lost 5 bases, J lost 4 bases, and 7 bases stayed unmatched. Germline V gene lookup returns CDR1 SNHLY and CDR2 FYNNEI. The CDR3 is made up of 16 amino acids. The CDR3 DNA is TGTGCCAGCAGTACGGGACTAGCGGGAGAAGGGTACGAGCAGTACTTC. This encodes CASSTGLAGEGYEQYF.

This sequence joins TRBV4-1 and TRBJ2-2; 7 bases align to TRBD2. The germline V gene has CDR1 MGHRA and CDR2 YSYEKL. The CDR3 loop spans 20 amino acids. V was pared by 0 bases and J by 0 bases, with 13 bases of the junction left unmatched. The CDR3 loop reads CASSQDRFLRDYANTGELFF. CDR3 coding DNA: TGCGCCAGCAGCCAAGATCGCTTTTTAAGGGACTACGCGAACACCGGGGAGCTGTTTTTT.

Regarding this clonotype: This may arise from a read error, as a much more abundant clone is one base away. The chain is built from TRBV4-2 and TRBJ2-5; TRBD2 matches at 9 bases. Germline CDR1 LGHNA, CDR2 YNFKEQ. This CDR3 spans 19 amino acids. Here the CDR3 DNA reads TGTGCCAGAAGCCAAGAAGTTTCCCTAGCGGGGCGATTCCAAGAGACCCAGTACTTC. It encodes CARSQEVSLAGRFQETQYF.

This clonotype has only one observation. The rearrangement uses TRBV5-4 and TRBJ1-2, with TRBD1 matching over 7 bases. Germline V lookup: CDR1 SGHNT, CDR2 YYREEE (reference sequence). CDR3 size: 15 residues. With 0 bases clipped from V and 5 bases from J, the junction kept 7 bases outside the gene matches. CDR3 coding DNA: TGTGCCAGCAGCTTGGGGGAGGACAGGCCGTATGGCTACACCTTC. This encodes CASSLGEDRPYGYTF.

V and J are TRBV27 and TRBJ2-1; 9 bases match TRBD2. The germline CDR1 and CDR2 sequences are MNHEY and SMNVEV (reference sequence). The CDR3 runs to 17 residues. The ends lost 0 bases at V and 0 bases at J; junction bases unmatched: 3. This CDR3 reads CASSLSLAGPSYNEQFF. DNA for the CDR3: TGTGCCAGCAGTTTATCGCTAGCGGGACCCTCCTACAATGAGCAGTTCTTC.

This clonotype appeared a few times. The rearrangement links TRBV7-9 to TRBJ2-1, with 11 bases lining up with TRBD1. V dropped 4 bases and J dropped 7; count of bases not matched to a gene: 6. Germline loops: CDR1 SEHNR, CDR2 FQNEAQ (reference sequence). CDR3 size: 15 residues. The CDR3: CASSSDRGRGNEQFF. DNA of the CDR3: TGTGCCAGCAGCTCGGACAGGGGGCGAGGGAATGAGCAGTTCTTC.

The gene calls are TRBV18 and TRBJ2-7; D might be TRBD2 (5 bases). V gave up 7 bases and J gave up 6 bases, with 13 bases separating them. Germline assignment: CDR1 KGHSH and CDR2 LQKENI. There are 12 residues in the CDR3. CDR3 DNA: TGTGCCAGCTTAAACCCGGGGATCGAGCAGTACTTC. Amino acid sequence: CASLNPGIEQYF.

This clonotype was observed a handful of times. The rearrangement joins TRBV24-1 to TRBJ2-5, with D maybe TRBD2 (5 bases). Germline CDR1 KGHDR, CDR2 SFDVKD. With 0 bases removed from V and 4 bases from J, the gap between germline ends came to 11 bases. The CDR3 spans 15 residues. The CDR3 DNA reads TGTGCCACCAGTGATTTGAACGGGGTAGGAGAGACCCAGTACTTC. This encodes CATSDLNGVGETQYF.

V gene TRBV4-1 combines with J gene TRBJ1-4; tentatively, D is TRBD1 (5 bases). Looked up from germline, CDR1 is MGHRA and CDR2 is YSYEKL. V lost 3 bases and J 5 bases, leaving 13 bases between the germline ends. This CDR3 is built from 15 residues. The CDR3 nucleotides are TGCGCCAGCAGCCATCCGGACAACCTAAATGAAAAACTGTTTTTT. Its protein is CASSHPDNLNEKLFF.

The V and J genes are TRBV20-1 and TRBJ2-7; no definite D call. The CDR3 has 10 amino acids. Trimming left V 5 bases short and J 3 bases short, with 5 bases between. Germline CDR1 and CDR2: DFQATT and SNEGSKA (reference sequence). Here the CDR3 DNA reads TGCAGTGCTCGCTACTACGAGCAGTACGTC. This codes for CSARYYEQYV.

This clonotype was recorded a few times. The chain is built from TRBV7-9 and TRBJ2-1, with 9 bases identical to TRBD2. Germline V gives CDR1 SEHNR, CDR2 FQNEAQ (reference sequence). Trimming at V came to 3 bases and at J to 10 bases, leaving 13 bases not matched to a gene. The CDR3 length is 16 residues. As DNA, the CDR3 is TGTGCCAGCAGCTTTGGCTCAGCGGGACTAGCCGGGGAGCAGTTCTTC. It is translated as CASSFGSAGLAGEQFF.

This chain uses TRBV10-2 with TRBJ2-2, with TRBD2 matching 11 bases. The V gene's germline CDR1 is WSHSY and CDR2 SAAADI. This CDR3 spans 17 amino acids. V shed 2 bases and J 6 bases; nucleotides not matched to a gene: 8. This CDR3 is CASSEGLAGGRPGELFF. Written as DNA, the CDR3 is TGCGCCAGCAGTGAGGGGCTAGCGGGAGGACGGCCCGGGGAGCTGTTTTTT.

This chain uses TRBV12-3 or TRBV12-4 with TRBJ2-1, with D perhaps being TRBD1 or TRBD2 (5 bases each). The CDR3 has 15 amino acids. V gave up 6 bases and J gave up 6 bases, with 18 bases separating them. The CDR3 sequence is CASSIMRGVFNEQFF. The CDR3 bases are TGTGCCAGCAGCATTATGAGGGGTGTTTTCAATGAGCAGTTCTTC.

This clonotype appeared a few times. The CDR3: CASSLVLAGAAEQYF. DNA for the CDR3: TGTGCCAGCAGCTTAGTACTAGCGGGAGCAGCTGAGCAGTACTTC. The V and J genes are TRBV7-8 and TRBJ2-7, with 11 nucleotides matching TRBD2. Trimming took 1 base from V and 7 from J; bases not matched to a gene: 6. CDR1 is SGHVS, CDR2 FQNEAQ, per germline. This CDR3 comprises 15 residues.

The rearrangement joins TRBV29-1 to TRBJ2-1; possibly TRBD2 for D (5 bases). Germline V gene sequence: CDR1 SQVTM, CDR2 ANQGSEA. V shed 5 bases and J shed 4 bases, with 12 bases lying between them. CDR3 length: 13 residues. Written as DNA, the CDR3 is TGCAGCGTTCGGGGAGACGAATACAATGAGCAGTTCTTC. It encodes CSVRGDEYNEQFF.

The chain has TRBV20-1 and TRBJ1-2; D is undetermined. Germline loops: CDR1 DFQATT, CDR2 SNEGSKA (reference sequence). The CDR3 runs 15 residues. V was cut by 0 bases and J by 1 base, with 12 bases left in between. CDR3 nucleotide sequence: TGCAGTGCTAGAGATCGGGGAGAGTTTAACTATGGCTACACCTTC. This codes for CSARDRGEFNYGYTF.

This clonotype was detected many times. The V and J genes are TRBV11-1 and TRBJ2-1, with 14 bases aligning to TRBD2. The V gene's germline CDR1 is SGHAT and CDR2 FQDESV (reference sequence). This CDR3 region has 19 residues. Unmatched junction bases numbered 7, after V lost 2 bases and J lost 1 base. The CDR3 region is CASSLQGLAGVPSYNEQFF. In nucleotides, the CDR3 is TGTGCCAGCAGCTTACAGGGACTAGCGGGAGTCCCTTCCTACAATGAGCAGTTCTTC.

In its sample, this clonotype was seen a few times. The chain couples TRBV11-3 to TRBJ2-1; a weak D match, TRBD2 (6 bases). Germline V lookup: CDR1 SGHNT, CDR2 YENEEA. The CDR3 is made up of 15 amino acids. The V gene lost 1 base and the J gene lost 3 bases, with 10 bases spanning the gap. CDR3 nucleotide sequence: TGTGCCAGCAGCTTAGGCGGGGAAAACTACAATGAGCAGTTCTTC. It encodes CASSLGGENYNEQFF.

The rearrangement links TRBV18 to TRBJ1-6; 9 bases are shared with TRBD1. The ends lost 2 bases at V and 11 bases at J; junction bases unmatched: 4. CDR3 size: 14 residues. The germline V gene encodes CDR1 KGHSH and CDR2 LQKENI. CDR3 protein: CASSPGTGTPPLHF. The CDR3, as DNA: TGTGCCAGCTCACCAGGGACAGGGACCCCACCCCTCCACTTT.

This clonotype came up a few times. The V and J genes are TRBV9 and TRBJ2-5; 12 nucleotides line up with TRBD1. With 4 bases clipped from V and 3 bases from J, the junction kept 4 bases outside the gene matches. Germline loops: CDR1 SGDLS, CDR2 YYNGEE. The CDR3 loop spans 15 amino acids. CDR3 amino acids: CASSKGTGGEETQYF. In DNA form, the CDR3 reads TGTGCCAGCAGCAAAGGGACAGGGGGCGAAGAGACCCAGTACTTC.

The chain combines TRBV20-1 with TRBJ2-7; the D call may be TRBD1 or TRBD2 (5 bases each). CDR3 length equals 15 residues. Germline values: CDR1 DFQATT, CDR2 SNEGSKA (reference sequence). V was clipped by 1 base and J by 2 bases, with 15 bases between them. The CDR3 is CSARVRGPTTYEQYV. In nucleotides, the CDR3 is TGCAGTGCTAGAGTACGGGGACCTACCACCTACGAGCAGTACGTC.

This CDR3 is CASSYSAISGNTIYF. Written as DNA, the CDR3 is TGTGCCAGCAGTTACTCCGCTATCTCTGGAAACACCATATATTTT. The rearrangement joins TRBV6-5 to TRBJ1-3; D uncertain. CDR1 is MNHEY, CDR2 SVGAGI, per germline. V was trimmed by 0 bases and J by 0 bases, leaving 6 bases between them. The CDR3 length is 15 residues.

This chain connects TRBV27 to TRBJ2-5, with unresolved D. Germline V gene lookup returns CDR1 MNHEY and CDR2 SMNVEV (reference sequence). V lost 5 bases and J 0 bases, leaving 10 bases between the germline ends. The CDR3 runs to 14 residues. The CDR3 nucleotides are TGTGCCAGCAGTCCCCACCGACACCAAGAGACCCAGTACTTC. The encoded protein is CASSPHRHQETQYF.

The CDR3 nucleotides are TGTGCCACCAGTGAGACAGATAGCAATCAGCCCCAGCATTTT. Protein product: CATSETDSNQPQHF. The V gene is TRBV24-1, the J gene TRBJ1-5; D may be TRBD1 (5 bases). The germline V gene encodes CDR1 KGHDR and CDR2 SFDVKD. There are 14 residues in the CDR3. The germline V and J ends were trimmed by 4 bases and 0 bases, with 6 bases remaining between them.

The genes are TRBV27 and TRBJ1-2; D not certain. The length of the CDR3 is 11 residues. Germline values: CDR1 MNHEY, CDR2 SMNVEV (reference sequence). Between the trimmed V and J ends, which lost 9 bases and 0 bases, there was a span of 5 bases. DNA for the CDR3: TGTGCCAGGCCTTCTAACTATGGCTACACCTTC. The encoded protein is CARPSNYGYTF.